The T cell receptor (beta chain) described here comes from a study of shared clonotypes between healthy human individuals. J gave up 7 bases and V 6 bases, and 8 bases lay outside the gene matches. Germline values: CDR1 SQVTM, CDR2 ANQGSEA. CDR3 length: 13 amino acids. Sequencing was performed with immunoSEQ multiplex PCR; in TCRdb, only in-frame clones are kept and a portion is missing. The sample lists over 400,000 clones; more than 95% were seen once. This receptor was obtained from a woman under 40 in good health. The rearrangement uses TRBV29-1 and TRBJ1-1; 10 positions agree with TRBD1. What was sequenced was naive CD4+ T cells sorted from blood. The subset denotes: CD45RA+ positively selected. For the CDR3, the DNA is TGCAGCGTCGTACGACAGGGGGCGATTGAAGCTTTCTTT. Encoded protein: CSVVRQGAIEAFF.